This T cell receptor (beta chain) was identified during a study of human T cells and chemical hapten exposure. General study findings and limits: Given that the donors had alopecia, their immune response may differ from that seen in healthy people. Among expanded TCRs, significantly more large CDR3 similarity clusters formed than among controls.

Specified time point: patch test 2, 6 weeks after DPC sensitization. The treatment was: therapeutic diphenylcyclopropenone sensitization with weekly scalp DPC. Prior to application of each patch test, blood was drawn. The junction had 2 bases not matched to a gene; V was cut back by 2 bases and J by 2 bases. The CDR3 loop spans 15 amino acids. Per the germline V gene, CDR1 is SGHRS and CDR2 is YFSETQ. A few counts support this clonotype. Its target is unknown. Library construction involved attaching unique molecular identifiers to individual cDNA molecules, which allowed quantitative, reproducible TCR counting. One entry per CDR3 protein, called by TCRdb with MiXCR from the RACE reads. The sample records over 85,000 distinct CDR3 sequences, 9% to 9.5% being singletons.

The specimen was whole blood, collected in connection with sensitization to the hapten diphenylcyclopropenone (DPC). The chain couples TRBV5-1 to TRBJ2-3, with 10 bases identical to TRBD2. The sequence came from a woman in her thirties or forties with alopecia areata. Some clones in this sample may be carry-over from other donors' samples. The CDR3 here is CASSFTSGITDTQYF. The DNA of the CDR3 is TGCGCCAGCAGCTTTACTAGCGGGATCACAGATACGCAGTATTTT.